This T cell receptor beta chain is from a study of blood T cell repertoires in COVID-19 (dated by TCRdb to 2020 to 2022). Study-wide context: Collaborator samples came from the United States, Italy and Spain and covered acute and convalescent phases of COVID-19. The prospective study material was composed of cDNA or gDNA derived from T cells, B-cell-depleted T cells, or PBMCs. Deeply sampled blood TCRbeta repertoires from subjects exposed to, actively infected with, or recovered from COVID-19 were included in the dataset. Where available, HLA class I and class II types were taken from metadata supplied by the sample provider and were not determined by assay-based typing. The samples were drawn from two sources: the first 160 participants of the ongoing ImmuneRACE study, and over 1,000 subjects contributed by 6 global collaborators. Sample metadata almost always included a de-identified subject ID, COVID-19 status, age in years and sex. The repertoires were released in a freely available public database intended as a resource for research on the immune response to SARS-CoV-2.

TCRbeta CDR3 regions were amplified from genomic DNA using the immunoSEQ Assay, a bias-controlled multiplex PCR. The paper's processing steps were these. The number of nucleated cells in each sample was estimated from the amplification of reference gene primers within the assay. To quantify the absolute abundance of each unique TCRbeta CDR3 rearrangement, sequence reads were collapsed and filtered. For each sample, productive Simpson clonality was calculated as the square root of Simpson's diversity index across productive rearrangements. In its TCRdb copy, this immuneACCESS table keeps in-frame sequences only and misses some clones. Where compared with another copy, unresolved V genes explain less than half of these, and the others have no known cause. That table furnishes V, J and clone size, whereas the DNA furnished D and trimming. The sample records roughly 320,000 clones, around 90% of which are singletons. The ten most abundant clones make up over 5% of the sample.

Trimming removed 5 bases from V and 7 bases from J; the gene matches leave 14 bases unexplained. Spanning cysteine to phenylalanine, the CDR3 consists of 18 amino acids. Only the CDR3 portion is preserved as DNA: 54 bases, with reading frame beginning at the first base. As encoded in the germline V gene, CDR1 is MRHNA while CDR2 is SNTAGT. Broad study findings and their caveats: How much clinical and demographic metadata was included differed by source and by participant, and the metadata was provided uncurated.

One collaborating source in Seattle enrolled patients during active infection and followed them longitudinally through the course of disease. The collaborating institutions used their own protocols to collect whole blood in K2EDTA tubes. Collaborator samples were shipped for TCRbeta analysis as frozen whole blood, isolated PBMCs, or DNA extracted from either sample type. In regard to this clone: This clone's antigen is unknown. Base qualities are not recorded, but no much larger clone differs from it by a single base.

The sample consisted of peripheral blood. This clonotype was obtained from a woman in her forties or fifties with COVID-19, enrolled during active disease. The V gene is TRBV6-4 and the J gene is TRBJ2-1; 13 of the junction bases match TRBD2. Here the CDR3 is given as CASSRARLAGGLGNEQFF. At the DNA level, the sequence is TGTGCCAGCAGTCGCGCCAGACTAGCGGGAGGCCTTGGGAATGAGCAGTTCTTC.